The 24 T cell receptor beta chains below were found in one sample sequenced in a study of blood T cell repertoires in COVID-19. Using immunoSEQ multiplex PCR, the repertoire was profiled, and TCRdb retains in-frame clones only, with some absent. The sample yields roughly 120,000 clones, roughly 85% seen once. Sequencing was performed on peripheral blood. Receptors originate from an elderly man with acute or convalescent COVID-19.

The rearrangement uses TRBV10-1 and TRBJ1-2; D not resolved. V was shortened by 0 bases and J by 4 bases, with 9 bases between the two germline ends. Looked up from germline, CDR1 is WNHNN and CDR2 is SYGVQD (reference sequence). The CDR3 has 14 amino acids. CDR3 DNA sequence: TGCGCCAGCAGTGAGTCGGGCAGATCCTATGGCTACACCTTC. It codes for CASSESGRSYGYTF.

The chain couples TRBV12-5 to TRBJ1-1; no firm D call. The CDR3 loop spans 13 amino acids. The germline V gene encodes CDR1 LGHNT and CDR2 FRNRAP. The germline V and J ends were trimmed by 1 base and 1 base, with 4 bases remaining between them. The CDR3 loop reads CASGLGRNTEAFF. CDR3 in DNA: TGTGCTAGTGGTTTGGGCAGGAACACTGAAGCTTTCTTT.

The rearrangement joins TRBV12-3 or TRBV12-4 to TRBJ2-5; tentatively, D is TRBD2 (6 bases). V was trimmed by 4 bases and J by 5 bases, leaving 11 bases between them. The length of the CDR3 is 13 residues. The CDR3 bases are TGTGCCAGCAGTTCCGGGACTGGGGAGACCCAGTACTTC. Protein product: CASSSGTGETQYF.

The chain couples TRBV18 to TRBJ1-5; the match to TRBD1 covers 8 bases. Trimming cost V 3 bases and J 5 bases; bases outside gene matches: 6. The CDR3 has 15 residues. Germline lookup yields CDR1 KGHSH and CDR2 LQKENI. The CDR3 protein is CASSPRTGRDQPQHF. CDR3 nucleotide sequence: TGTGCCAGCTCACCCAGGACAGGGAGGGATCAGCCCCAGCATTTT.

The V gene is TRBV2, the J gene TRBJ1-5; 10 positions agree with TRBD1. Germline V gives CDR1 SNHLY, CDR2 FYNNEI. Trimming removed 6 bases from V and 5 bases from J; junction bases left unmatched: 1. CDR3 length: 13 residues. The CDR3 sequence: CASRGTGDQPQHF. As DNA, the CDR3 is TGTGCCAGCAGGGGGACAGGGGATCAGCCCCAGCATTTT.

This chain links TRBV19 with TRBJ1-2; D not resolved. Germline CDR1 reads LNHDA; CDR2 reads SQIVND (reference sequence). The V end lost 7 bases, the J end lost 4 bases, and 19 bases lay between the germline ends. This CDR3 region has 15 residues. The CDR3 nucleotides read TGTGCCAGTACCGATCAAGCGGGGTCCCCCTATGGCTACACCTTC. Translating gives CASTDQAGSPYGYTF.

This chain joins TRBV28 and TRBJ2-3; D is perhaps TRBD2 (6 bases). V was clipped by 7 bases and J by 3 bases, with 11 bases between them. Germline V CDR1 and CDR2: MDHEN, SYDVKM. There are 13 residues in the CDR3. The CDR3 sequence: CASTSGRTDTQYF. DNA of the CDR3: TGTGCCAGCACGTCGGGGAGGACAGATACGCAGTATTTT.

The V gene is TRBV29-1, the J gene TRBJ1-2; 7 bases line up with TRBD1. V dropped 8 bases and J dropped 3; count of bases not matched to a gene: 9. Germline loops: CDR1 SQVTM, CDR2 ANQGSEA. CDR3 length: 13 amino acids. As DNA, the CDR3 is TGCAGCCTTCTGGACGACAGGGACTATGGCTACACCTTC. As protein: CSLLDDRDYGYTF.

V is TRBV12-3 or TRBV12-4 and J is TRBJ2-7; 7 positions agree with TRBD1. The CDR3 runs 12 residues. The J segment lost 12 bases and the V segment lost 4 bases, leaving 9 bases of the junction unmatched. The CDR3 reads CASSSLQGWTYF. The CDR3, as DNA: TGTGCCAGCAGTTCATTACAGGGGTGGACGTACTTC.

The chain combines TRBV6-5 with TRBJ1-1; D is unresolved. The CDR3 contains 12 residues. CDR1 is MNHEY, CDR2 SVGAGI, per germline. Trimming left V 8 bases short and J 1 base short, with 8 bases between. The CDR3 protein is CASSVGNTEAFF. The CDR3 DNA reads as TGTGCCAGCTCTGTCGGGAACACTGAAGCTTTCTTT.

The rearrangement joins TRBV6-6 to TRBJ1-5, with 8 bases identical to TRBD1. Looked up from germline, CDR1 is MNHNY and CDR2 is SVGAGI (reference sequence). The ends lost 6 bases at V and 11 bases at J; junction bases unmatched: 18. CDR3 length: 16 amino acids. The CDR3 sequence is CASRVTNRGENLAQHF. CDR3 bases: TGTGCCAGCAGGGTTACTAACAGGGGGGAAAATCTAGCCCAGCATTTT.

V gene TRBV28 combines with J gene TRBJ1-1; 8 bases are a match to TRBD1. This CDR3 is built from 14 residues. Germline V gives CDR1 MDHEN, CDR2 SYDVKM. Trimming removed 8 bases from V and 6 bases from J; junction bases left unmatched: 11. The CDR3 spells CASARTGSLPEAFF. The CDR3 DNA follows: TGTGCCAGCGCACGGACAGGGAGTCTCCCTGAAGCTTTCTTT.

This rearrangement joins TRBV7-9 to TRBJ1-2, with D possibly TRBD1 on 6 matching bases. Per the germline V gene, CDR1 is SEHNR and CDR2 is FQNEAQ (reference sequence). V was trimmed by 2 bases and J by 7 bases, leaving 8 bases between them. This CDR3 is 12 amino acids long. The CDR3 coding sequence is TGTGCCAGCAGCTTACAGGGGATTGGCTACACCTTC. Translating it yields CASSLQGIGYTF.

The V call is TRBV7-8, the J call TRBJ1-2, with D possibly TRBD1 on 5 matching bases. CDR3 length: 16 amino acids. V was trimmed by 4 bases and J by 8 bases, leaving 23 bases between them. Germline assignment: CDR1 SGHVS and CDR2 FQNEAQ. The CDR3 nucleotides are TGTGCCAGCAGCTCCCGACAGCCCCGGGGGTCGCAGGGCTACACCTTC. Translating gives CASSSRQPRGSQGYTF.

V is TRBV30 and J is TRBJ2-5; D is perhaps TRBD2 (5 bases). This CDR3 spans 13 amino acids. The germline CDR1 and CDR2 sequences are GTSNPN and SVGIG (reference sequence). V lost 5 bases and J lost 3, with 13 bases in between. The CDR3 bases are TGTGCCTGGTCTTCGACGGGGAAAGAGACCCAGTACTTC. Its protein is CAWSSTGKETQYF.

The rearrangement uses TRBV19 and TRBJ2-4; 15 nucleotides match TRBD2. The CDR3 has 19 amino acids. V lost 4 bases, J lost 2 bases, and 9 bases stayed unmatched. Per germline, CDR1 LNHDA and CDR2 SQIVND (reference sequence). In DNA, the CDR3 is TGTGCCAGTAGTACCCCCGGACTAGCGGGGGGGATGACCAAAAACATTCAGTACTTC. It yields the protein CASSTPGLAGGMTKNIQYF. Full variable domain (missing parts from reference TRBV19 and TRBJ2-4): DGGITQSPKYLFRKEGQNVTLSCEQNLNHDAMYWYRQDPGQGLRLIYYSQIVNDFQKGDIAEGYSVSREKKESFPLTVTSAQKNPTAFYLCASSTPGLAGGMTKNIQYFGAGTRLSVL.

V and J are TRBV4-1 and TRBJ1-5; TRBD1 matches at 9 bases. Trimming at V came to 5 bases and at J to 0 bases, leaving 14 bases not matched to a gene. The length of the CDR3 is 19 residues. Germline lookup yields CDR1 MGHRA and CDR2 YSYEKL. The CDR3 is CASSASSGQGSYSNQPQHF. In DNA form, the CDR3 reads TGCGCCAGCAGCGCGTCATCGGGACAGGGATCATATAGCAATCAGCCCCAGCATTTT.

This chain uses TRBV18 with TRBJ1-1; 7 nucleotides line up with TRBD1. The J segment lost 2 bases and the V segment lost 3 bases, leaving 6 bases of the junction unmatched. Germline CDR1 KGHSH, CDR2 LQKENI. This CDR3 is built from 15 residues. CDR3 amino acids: CASSPETGINTEAFF. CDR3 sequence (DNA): TGTGCCAGCTCACCCGAGACAGGGATTAACACTGAAGCTTTCTTT.

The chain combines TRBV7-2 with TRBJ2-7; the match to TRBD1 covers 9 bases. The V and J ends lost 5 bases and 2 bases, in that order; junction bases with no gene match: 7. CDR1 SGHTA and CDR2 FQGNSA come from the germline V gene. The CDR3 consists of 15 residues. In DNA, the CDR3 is TGTGCCAGCAGCAATCGACAGGGGGGGACCTACGAGCAGTACTTC. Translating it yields CASSNRQGGTYEQYF.

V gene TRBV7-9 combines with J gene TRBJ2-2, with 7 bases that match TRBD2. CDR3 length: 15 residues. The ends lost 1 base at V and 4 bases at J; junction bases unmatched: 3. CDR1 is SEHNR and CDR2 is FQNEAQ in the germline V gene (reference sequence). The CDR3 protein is CASSLVGRRTGELFF. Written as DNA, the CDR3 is TGTGCCAGCAGCTTAGTCGGGAGGCGCACCGGGGAGCTGTTTTTT.

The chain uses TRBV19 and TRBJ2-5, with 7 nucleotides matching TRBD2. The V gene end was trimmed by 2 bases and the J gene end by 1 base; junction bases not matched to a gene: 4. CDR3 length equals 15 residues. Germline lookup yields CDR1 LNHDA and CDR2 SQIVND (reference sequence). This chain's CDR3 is CASSITASGQETQYF. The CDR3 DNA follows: TGTGCCAGTAGTATAACGGCTAGCGGCCAAGAGACCCAGTACTTC.

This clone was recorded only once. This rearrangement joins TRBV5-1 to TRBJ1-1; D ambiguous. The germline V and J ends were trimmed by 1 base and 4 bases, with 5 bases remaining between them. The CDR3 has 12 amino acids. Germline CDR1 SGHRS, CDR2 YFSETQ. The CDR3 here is CASSLSSTEAFF. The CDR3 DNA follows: TGCGCCAGCAGCTTGTCTAGCACTGAAGCTTTCTTT.

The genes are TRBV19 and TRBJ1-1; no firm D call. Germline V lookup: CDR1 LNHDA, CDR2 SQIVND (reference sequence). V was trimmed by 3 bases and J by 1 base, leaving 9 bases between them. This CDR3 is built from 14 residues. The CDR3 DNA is TGTGCCAGTAGTATCATGGAGGCGAACACTGAAGCTTTCTTT. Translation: CASSIMEANTEAFF.

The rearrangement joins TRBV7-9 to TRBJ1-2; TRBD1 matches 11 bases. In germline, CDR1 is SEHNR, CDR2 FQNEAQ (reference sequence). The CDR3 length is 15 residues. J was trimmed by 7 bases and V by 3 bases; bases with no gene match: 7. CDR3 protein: CASSFPGQGVPGYTF. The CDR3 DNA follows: TGTGCCAGCAGCTTTCCGGGACAGGGGGTACCTGGCTACACCTTC.